One and the same sample provided the 13 T cell receptor beta chains below, sequenced in a study of T and B cells in COVID-19 patients. Each TRB amplification used about 250-550 ng of genomic DNA from blood. BIOMED2 TRB-A/B primer pools were used in multiplex TRB PCR. TCRdb fed the multiplex PCR reads into MiXCR, producing one record per CDR3 protein. Of 6,000 or so distinct CDR3 sequences in the sample, 26% were seen once. The sample consisted of blood. All receptors come from a human donor with active COVID-19.

This clonotype ranks as medium-sized. V and J are TRBV19 and TRBJ2-2, with 14 bases lining up with TRBD2. The V gene's germline CDR1 is LNHDA and CDR2 SQIVND (reference sequence). The CDR3 runs 18 residues. The ends lost 3 bases at V and 4 bases at J; junction bases unmatched: 7. The CDR3 here is CASSMRLAGGQRTGELFF. CDR3 nucleotide sequence: TGTGCCAGTAGTATGCGACTAGCGGGGGGGCAGCGCACCGGGGAGCTGTTTTTT.

The chain is built from TRBV2 and TRBJ2-1; D is ambiguous. Germline CDR1 reads SNHLY; CDR2 reads FYNNEI. This CDR3 is 11 amino acids long. Between the trimmed V and J ends, which lost 6 bases and 7 bases, there was a span of 7 bases. The CDR3 is CASSPWNEQFF. CDR3 bases: TGTGCCAGCAGCCCTTGGAATGAGCAGTTCTTC.

This clonotype was recorded a few times. V usage is TRBV20-1 and J usage is TRBJ1-1; a weak D match, TRBD1 (5 bases). This CDR3 is 13 amino acids long. V lost 3 bases, J lost 1 base, and 9 bases lay in between. Looked up from germline, CDR1 is DFQATT and CDR2 is SNEGSKA (reference sequence). CDR3 amino acids: CSARRDGNTEAFF. CDR3 sequence (DNA): TGCAGTGCTAGGAGGGACGGGAACACTGAAGCTTTCTTT.

The V and J genes are TRBV7-2 and TRBJ1-1; D unclear. The CDR3 contains 14 residues. V gave up 0 bases and J gave up 5 bases, with 10 bases separating them. The germline CDR1 and CDR2 sequences are SGHTA and FQGNSA. CDR3 protein: CASSLARGETEAFF. The CDR3 DNA follows: TGTGCCAGCAGCTTAGCGCGCGGGGAAACTGAAGCTTTCTTT.

By frequency in the sample, this clonotype is medium-sized. The chain couples TRBV18 to TRBJ2-5, with 8 bases that match TRBD2. V was clipped by 5 bases and J by 4 bases; unmatched bases: 3. The CDR3 consists of 13 residues. The germline CDR1 and CDR2 sequences are KGHSH and LQKENI. CDR3 sequence reads: CASSTGTRETQYF. For the CDR3, the DNA is TGTGCCAGCTCAACCGGGACTAGAGAGACCCAGTACTTC. Complete variable domain (other parts from reference TRBV18 and TRBJ2-5): NAGVMQNPRHLVRRRGQEARLRCSPMKGHSHVYWYRQLPEEGLKFMVYLQKENIIDESGMPKERFSAEFPKEGPSILRIQQVVRGDSAAYFCASSTGTRETQYFGPGTRLLVL.

This clonotype was counted between two and nine times. The V and J genes are TRBV7-6 and TRBJ1-5; D may be TRBD1 (5 bases). V lost 5 bases and J lost 6, with 14 bases in between. The CDR3 totals 14 residues. In germline, CDR1 is SGHVS, CDR2 FNYEAQ. Here the CDR3 DNA reads TGTGCCAGCAGCCCCTCCCCGGGGGGTCAGCCCCAGCATTTT. Translating gives CASSPSPGGQPQHF.

This clonotype showed up just a few times. The V call is TRBV27, the J call TRBJ1-1; D uncertain. The V end lost 4 bases, the J end lost 1 base, and 19 bases lay between the germline ends. The CDR3 loop spans 17 amino acids. Germline V gene data show CDR1 as MNHEY and CDR2 as SMNVEV (reference sequence). As DNA, the CDR3 is TGTGCCAGCAGTTCCCCAGGAGGGAGAGGAGGGAACACTGAAGCTTTCTTT. Translating gives CASSSPGGRGGNTEAFF.

This clonotype has ten or more counts. The chain couples TRBV5-1 to TRBJ2-2, with 9 bases lining up with TRBD1. Unmatched junction bases numbered 5, after V lost 2 bases and J lost 3 bases. Germline assignment: CDR1 SGHRS and CDR2 YFSETQ. The CDR3 is 16 amino acids. CDR3 sequence: CASSLQGAVDTGELFF. The CDR3 DNA follows: TGCGCCAGCAGCTTACAGGGGGCTGTGGACACCGGGGAGCTGTTTTTT.

This clonotype has ten or more counts. V usage is TRBV6-5 and J usage is TRBJ1-1; 7 bases agree with TRBD1. Losses at the gene ends were 0 bases for V and 6 bases for J; bases not matched to a gene: 4. This CDR3 contains 14 residues. Germline CDR1 and CDR2: MNHEY and SVGAGI. The CDR3 sequence: CASSYSSTGPEAFF. In DNA, the CDR3 is TGTGCCAGCAGTTACTCCTCGACAGGGCCTGAAGCTTTCTTT.

The chain's CDR3 is CSVGQGASGANVLTF. The CDR3 DNA reads as TGCAGCGTGGGACAGGGGGCATCTGGGGCCAACGTCCTGACTTTC. The chain joins TRBV29-1 to TRBJ2-6, with 12 bases aligning to TRBD1. The CDR3 is made up of 15 amino acids. V lost 6 bases, J lost 1 base, and 1 base stayed unmatched. Germline lookup yields CDR1 SQVTM and CDR2 ANQGSEA.

Regarding this clonotype: A read error is possible here, since a much larger clone lies one base away. The chain is built from TRBV6-5 and TRBJ1-2; D possibly corresponds to TRBD1 (6 bases). The CDR3 sequence is 15 residues long. Germline loops: CDR1 MNHEY, CDR2 SVGAGI. This chain's CDR3 is CATTPGQTDGYVYTF. As DNA, the CDR3 is TGTGCCACCACCCCAGGACAGACCGACGGCTATGTCTACACCTTC.

The chain carries TRBV6-5 and TRBJ2-1, with 16 bases aligning to TRBD2. The CDR3 has 17 amino acids. V was pared by 4 bases and J by 6 bases, with 6 bases of the junction left unmatched. The V gene's germline CDR1 is MNHEY and CDR2 SVGAGI. Written as DNA, the CDR3 is TGTGCCAGCAGTTCCCGGGGACTAGCGGGGGGGATCAATGAGCAGTTCTTC. It specifies CASSSRGLAGGINEQFF.

This clonotype occurred a few times. The chain has TRBV20-1 and TRBJ2-2, with 12 bases identical to TRBD2. V lost 5 bases to trimming and J lost 1 base; unmatched junction nucleotides: 2. CDR1 is DFQATT, CDR2 SNEGSKA, per germline (reference sequence). This CDR3 comprises 15 residues. The CDR3 DNA reads TGCAGTGCTGAGGGACTAGCGGGGAACACCGGGGAGCTGTTTTTT. Translation gives CSAEGLAGNTGELFF.